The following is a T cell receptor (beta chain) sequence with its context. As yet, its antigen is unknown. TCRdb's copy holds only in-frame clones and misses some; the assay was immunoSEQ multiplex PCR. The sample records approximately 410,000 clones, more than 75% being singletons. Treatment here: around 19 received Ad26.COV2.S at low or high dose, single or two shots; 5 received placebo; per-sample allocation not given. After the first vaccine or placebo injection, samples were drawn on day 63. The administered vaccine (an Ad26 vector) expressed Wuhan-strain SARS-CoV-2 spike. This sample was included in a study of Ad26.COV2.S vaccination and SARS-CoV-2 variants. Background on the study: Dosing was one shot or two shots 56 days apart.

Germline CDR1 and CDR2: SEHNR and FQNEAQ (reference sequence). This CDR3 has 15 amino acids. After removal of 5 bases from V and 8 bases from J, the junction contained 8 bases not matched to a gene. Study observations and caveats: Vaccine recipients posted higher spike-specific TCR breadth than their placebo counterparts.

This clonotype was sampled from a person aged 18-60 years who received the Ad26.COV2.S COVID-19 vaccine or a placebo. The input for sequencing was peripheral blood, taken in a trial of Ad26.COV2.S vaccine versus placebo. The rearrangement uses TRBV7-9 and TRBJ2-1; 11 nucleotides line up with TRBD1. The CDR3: CASSPGTGGPHEQFF. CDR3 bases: TGTGCCAGCAGCCCCGGGACAGGGGGTCCCCATGAGCAGTTCTTC.